This T cell receptor beta chain was sequenced during a study of blood T cell repertoires in COVID-19. The V gene lost 6 bases and the J gene lost 2 bases, with 13 bases spanning the gap. This CDR3 contains 14 residues. Germline-derived CDR1 and CDR2 are MDHEN and SYDVKM. Only in-frame clones appear in the TCRdb table, and some are missing; sequencing was by immunoSEQ multiplex PCR. The sample has 200,000 to 250,000 clones, more than 75% seen once; the top ten hold 8% to 9%. What was sequenced was peripheral blood. The receptor comes from a woman of 80 years or more with COVID-19, enrolled during active disease. The chain is built from TRBV28 and TRBJ1-2; TRBD1 is a possible D gene (5 bases). In nucleotides, the CDR3 is TGTGCCAGCAGCCGCCTGGGGGGAAACTATGGCTACACCTTC. Amino acid sequence: CASSRLGGNYGYTF.